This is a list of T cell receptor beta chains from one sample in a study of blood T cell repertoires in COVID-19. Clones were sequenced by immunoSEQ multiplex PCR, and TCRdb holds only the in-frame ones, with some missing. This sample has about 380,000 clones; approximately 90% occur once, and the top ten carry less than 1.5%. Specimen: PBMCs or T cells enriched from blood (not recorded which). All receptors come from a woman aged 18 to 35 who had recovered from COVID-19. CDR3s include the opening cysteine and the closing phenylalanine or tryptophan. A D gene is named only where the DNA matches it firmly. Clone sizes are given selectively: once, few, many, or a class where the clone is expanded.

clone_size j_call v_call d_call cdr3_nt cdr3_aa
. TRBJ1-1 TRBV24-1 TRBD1 TGTGCCACCAGTGATGGGACAGGGTACGCTTTCTTT CATSDGTGYAFF
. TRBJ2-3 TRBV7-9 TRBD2 TGTGCCAGCAGCCCAGGGCCTAGCGGGGGCACAGATACGCAGTATTTT CASSPGPSGGTDTQYF
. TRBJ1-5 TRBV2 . TGTGCCAGCGATCTCCCCGGGAGTCAGCCCCAGCATTTT CASDLPGSQPQHF
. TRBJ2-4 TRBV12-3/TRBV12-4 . TGTGCCAGCAGTTGGGGGCCGGGGAACATTCAGTACTTC CASSWGPGNIQYF
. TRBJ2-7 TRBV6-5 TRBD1 TGTGCCAGCAGTTACTACCCAGGGGGCCCCTACGAGCAGTACTTC CASSYYPGGPYEQYF
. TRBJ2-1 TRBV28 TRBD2 TGTGCCAGCAGTCCCCCCGGGACTAGCGCTTACAATGAGCAGTTCTTC CASSPPGTSAYNEQFF
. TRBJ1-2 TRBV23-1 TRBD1 TGCGCCAGCATGGACAGGGGGCATTGGTTTAACACCTTC CASMDRGHWFNTF
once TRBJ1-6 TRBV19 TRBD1 TGTGCCAGTAGTACCCGGGACAGATATTCACCCCTCCACTTT CASSTRDRYSPLHF
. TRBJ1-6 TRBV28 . TGTGCCAGCAATTTAGTAGCAAACCATTCACCCCTCCACTTT CASNLVANHSPLHF
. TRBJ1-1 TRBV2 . TGTGCCAGCAGTGTTTCAGGTCTGGGTGCTTTCTTT CASSVSGLGAFF
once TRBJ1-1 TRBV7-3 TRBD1 TGTGCCAGCAGCCCGACTGGGACAGGGGTTTACACTGAAGCTTTCTTT CASSPTGTGVYTEAFF
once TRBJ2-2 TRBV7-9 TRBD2 TGTGCCAGCAGACTTCTGTGGGGGGGACCGAACACCGGGGAGCTGTTTTTT CASRLLWGGPNTGELFF
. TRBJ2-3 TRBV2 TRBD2 TGTGCCAGCAGTGTCCCCACTAGCGATAGCACAGATACGCAGTATTTT CASSVPTSDSTDTQYF
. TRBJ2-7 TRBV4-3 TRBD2 TGCGCCAGCAGCCAAGTAATAGCGGGGACCTACGAGCAGTACTTC CASSQVIAGTYEQYF
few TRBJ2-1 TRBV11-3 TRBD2 TGTGCCAGCAGCGCCGGACTAGCGGGCTCCAATGAGCAGTTCTTC CASSAGLAGSNEQFF
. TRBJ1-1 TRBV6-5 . TGTGCCAGCAGCCCCGGGAAAAACACTGAAGCTTTCTTT CASSPGKNTEAFF